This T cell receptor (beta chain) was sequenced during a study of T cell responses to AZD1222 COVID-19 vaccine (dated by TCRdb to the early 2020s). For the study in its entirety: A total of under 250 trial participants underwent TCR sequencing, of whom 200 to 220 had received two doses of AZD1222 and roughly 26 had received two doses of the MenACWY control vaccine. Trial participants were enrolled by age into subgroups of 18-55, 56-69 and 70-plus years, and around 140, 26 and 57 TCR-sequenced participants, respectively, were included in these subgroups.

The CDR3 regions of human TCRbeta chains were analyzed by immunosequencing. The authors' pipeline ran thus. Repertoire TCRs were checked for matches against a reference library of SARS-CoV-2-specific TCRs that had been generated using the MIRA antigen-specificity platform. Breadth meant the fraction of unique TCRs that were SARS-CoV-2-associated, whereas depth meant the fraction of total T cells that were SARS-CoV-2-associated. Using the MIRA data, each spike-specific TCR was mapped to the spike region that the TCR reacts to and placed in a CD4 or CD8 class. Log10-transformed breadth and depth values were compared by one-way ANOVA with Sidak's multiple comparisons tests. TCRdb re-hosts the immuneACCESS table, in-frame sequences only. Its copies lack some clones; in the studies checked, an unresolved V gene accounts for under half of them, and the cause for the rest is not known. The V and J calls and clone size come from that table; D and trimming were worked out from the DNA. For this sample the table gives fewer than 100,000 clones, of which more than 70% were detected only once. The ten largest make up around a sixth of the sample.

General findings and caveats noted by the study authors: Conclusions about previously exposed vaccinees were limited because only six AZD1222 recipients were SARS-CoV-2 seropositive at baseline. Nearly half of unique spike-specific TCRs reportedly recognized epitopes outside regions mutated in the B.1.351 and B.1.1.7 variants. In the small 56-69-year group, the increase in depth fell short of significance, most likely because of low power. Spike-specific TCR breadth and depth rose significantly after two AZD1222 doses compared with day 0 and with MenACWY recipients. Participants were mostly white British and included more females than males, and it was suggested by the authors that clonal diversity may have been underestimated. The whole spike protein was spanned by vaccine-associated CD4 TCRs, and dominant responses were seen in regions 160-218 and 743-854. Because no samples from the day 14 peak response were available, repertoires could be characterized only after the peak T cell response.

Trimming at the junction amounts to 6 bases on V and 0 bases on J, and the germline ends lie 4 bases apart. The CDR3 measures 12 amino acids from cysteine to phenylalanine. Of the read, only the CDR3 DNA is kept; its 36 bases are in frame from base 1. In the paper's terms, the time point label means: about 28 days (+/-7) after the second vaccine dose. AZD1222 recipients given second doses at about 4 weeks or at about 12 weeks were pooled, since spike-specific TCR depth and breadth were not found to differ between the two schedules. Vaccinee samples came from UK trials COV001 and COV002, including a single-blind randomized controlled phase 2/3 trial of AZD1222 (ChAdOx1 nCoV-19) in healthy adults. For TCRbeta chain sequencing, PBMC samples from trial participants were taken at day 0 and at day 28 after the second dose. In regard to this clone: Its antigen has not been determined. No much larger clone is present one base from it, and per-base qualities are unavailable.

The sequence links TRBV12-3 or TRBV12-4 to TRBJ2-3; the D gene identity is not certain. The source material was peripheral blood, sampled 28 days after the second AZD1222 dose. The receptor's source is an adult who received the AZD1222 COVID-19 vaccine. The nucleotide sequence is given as TGTGCCAGCAGCCACAGCACAGATACGCAGTATTTT. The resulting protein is CASSHSTDTQYF.